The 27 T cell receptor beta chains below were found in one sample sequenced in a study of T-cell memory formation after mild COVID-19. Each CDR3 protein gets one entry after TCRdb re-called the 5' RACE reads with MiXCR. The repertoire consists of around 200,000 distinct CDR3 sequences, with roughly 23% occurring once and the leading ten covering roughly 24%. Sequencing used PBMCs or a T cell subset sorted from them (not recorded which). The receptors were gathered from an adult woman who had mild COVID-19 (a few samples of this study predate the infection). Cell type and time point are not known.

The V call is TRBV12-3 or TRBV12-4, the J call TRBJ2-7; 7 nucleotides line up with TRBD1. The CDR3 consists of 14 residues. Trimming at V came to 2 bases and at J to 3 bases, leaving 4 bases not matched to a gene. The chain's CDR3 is CASSLYTGVYEQYF. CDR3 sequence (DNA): TGTGCCAGCAGTTTATACACAGGGGTCTACGAGCAGTACTTC.

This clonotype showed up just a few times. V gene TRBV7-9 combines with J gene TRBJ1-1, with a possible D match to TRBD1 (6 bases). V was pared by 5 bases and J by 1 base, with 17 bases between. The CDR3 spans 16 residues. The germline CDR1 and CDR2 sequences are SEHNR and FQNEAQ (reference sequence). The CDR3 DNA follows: TGTGCCAGCAGCCCAGTGGGGGGCTTTGGGAACACTGAAGCTTTCTTT. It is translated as CASSPVGGFGNTEAFF.

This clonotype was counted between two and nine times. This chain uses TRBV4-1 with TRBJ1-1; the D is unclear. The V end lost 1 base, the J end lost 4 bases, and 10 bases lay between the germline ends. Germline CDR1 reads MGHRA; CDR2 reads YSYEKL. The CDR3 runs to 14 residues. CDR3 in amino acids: CASSQVGGSTEAFF. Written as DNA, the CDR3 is TGCGCCAGCAGCCAAGTGGGAGGTAGCACTGAAGCTTTCTTT.

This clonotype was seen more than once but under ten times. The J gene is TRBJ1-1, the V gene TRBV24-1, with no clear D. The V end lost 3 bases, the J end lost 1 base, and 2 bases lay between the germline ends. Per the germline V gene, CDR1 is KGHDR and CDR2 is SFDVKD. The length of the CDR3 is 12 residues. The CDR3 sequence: CATSDGNTEAFF. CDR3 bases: TGTGCCACCAGTGATGGGAACACTGAAGCTTTCTTT.

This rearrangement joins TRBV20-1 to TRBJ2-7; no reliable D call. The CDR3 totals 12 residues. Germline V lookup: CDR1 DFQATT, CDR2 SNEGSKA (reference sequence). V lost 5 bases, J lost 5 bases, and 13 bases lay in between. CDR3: CSASRAWDEQYF. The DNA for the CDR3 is TGCAGTGCTTCCCGGGCGTGGGACGAGCAGTACTTC.

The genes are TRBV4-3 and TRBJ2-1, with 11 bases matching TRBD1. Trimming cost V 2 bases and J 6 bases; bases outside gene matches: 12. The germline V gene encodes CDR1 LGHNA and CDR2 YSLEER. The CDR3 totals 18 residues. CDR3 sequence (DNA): TGCGCCAGCAGCCAATGGGCGCCCGGGACAGGGGGAATCAATGAGCAGTTCTTC. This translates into CASSQWAPGTGGINEQFF.

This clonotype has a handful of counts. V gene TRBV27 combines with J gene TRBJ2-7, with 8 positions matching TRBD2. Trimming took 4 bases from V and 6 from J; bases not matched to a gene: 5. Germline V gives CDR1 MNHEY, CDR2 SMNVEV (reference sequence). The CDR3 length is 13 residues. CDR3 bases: TGTGCCAGCAGTTACGGGACTAGTGGCGAGCAGTACTTC. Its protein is CASSYGTSGEQYF.

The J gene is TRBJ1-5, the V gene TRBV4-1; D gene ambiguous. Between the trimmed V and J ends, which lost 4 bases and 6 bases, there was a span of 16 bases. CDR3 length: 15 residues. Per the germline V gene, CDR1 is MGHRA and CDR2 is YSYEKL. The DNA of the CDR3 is TGCGCCAGCAGCCCAGTCCTGGGAGGAAGTCAGCCCCAGCATTTT. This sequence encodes CASSPVLGGSQPQHF.

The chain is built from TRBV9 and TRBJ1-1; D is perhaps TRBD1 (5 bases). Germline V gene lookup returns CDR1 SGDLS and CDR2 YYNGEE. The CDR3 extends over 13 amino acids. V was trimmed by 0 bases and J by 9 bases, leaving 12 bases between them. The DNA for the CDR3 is TGTGCCAGCAGCGTAGCTGGGGGAGGGCAAGCTTTCTTT. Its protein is CASSVAGGGQAFF.

The CDR3 sequence: CASSLVSETYGYTF. DNA for the CDR3: TGTGCCAGCAGCTTAGTATCTGAAACCTATGGCTACACCTTC. The chain is built from TRBV7-8 and TRBJ1-2; no reliable D call. V was shortened by 1 base and J by 4 bases, with 10 bases between the two germline ends. Germline-derived CDR1 and CDR2 are SGHVS and FQNEAQ. The CDR3 loop spans 14 amino acids.

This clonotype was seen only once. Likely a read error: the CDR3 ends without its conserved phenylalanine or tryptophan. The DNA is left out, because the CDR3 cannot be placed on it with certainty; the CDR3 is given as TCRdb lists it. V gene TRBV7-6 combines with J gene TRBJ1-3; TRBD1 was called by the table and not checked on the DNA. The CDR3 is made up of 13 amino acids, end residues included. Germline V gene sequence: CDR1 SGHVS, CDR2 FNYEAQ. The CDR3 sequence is CASSLATTGPLTP.

The chain's CDR3 is CASSQATSGWPYEQYF. The DNA of the CDR3 is TGCGCCAGCAGCCAAGCGACTAGCGGGTGGCCCTACGAGCAGTACTTC. The rearrangement joins TRBV4-3 to TRBJ2-7; TRBD2 matches at 10 bases. After removal of 1 base from V and 2 bases from J, the junction contained 5 bases not matched to a gene. Per the germline V gene, CDR1 is LGHNA and CDR2 is YSLEER. The CDR3 is 16 amino acids.

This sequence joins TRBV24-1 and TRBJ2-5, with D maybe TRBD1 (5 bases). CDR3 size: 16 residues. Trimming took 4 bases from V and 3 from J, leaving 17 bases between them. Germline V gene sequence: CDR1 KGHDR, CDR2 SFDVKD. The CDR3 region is CATSDPATGIKETQYF. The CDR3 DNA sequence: TGTGCCACCAGTGACCCCGCTACAGGAATTAAAGAGACCCAGTACTTC.

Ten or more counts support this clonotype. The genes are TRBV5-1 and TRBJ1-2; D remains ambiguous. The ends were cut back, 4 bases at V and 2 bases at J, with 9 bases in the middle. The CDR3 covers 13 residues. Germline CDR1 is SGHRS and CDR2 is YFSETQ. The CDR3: CASSLGLNYGYTF. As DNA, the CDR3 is TGCGCCAGCAGCCTCGGGCTAAACTATGGCTACACCTTC.

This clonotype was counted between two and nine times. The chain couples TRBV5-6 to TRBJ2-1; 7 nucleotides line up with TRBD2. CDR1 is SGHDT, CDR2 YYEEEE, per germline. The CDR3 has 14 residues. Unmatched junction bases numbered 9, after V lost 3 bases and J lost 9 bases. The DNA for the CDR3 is TGTGCCAGCAGCTCCGGACTAGACGGAGGTGAGCAGTTCTTC. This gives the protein CASSSGLDGGEQFF.

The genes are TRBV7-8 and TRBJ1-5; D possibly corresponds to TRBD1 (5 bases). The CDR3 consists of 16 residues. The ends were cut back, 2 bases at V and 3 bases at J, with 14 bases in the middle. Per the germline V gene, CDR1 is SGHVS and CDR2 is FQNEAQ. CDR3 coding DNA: TGTGCCAGCAGCTTAACCAGGGATAGGGTCAATCAGCCCCAGCATTTT. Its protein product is CASSLTRDRVNQPQHF.

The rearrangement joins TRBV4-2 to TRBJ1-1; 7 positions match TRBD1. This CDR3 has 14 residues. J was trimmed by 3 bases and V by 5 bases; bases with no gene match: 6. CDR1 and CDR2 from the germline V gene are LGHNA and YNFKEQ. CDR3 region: CASSKGTVYTEAFF. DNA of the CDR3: TGTGCCAGCAGCAAGGGGACAGTATACACTGAAGCTTTCTTT.

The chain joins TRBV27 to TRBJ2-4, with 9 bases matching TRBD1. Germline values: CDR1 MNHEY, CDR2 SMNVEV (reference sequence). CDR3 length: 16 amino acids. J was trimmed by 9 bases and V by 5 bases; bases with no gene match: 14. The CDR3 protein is CASSPRTGVGGSIQYF. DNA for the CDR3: TGTGCCAGCAGTCCCCGGACAGGGGTAGGTGGAAGCATTCAGTACTTC.

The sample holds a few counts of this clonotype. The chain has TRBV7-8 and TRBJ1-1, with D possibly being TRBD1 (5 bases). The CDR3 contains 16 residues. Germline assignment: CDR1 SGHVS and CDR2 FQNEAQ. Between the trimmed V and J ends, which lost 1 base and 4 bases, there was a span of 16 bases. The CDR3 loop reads CASSLGLSRGATEAFF. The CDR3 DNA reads TGTGCCAGCAGCTTAGGGTTAAGTAGGGGAGCCACTGAAGCTTTCTTT.

In DNA, the CDR3 is TGCAGCGTTCAGACAAACTCCCATTCACCCCTCCACTTT. Translating it yields CSVQTNSHSPLHF. The chain links TRBV29-1 to TRBJ1-6; D not resolved. Germline loops: CDR1 SQVTM, CDR2 ANQGSEA. This CDR3 spans 13 amino acids. The V and J ends lost 5 bases and 8 bases respectively, with 13 bases between them.

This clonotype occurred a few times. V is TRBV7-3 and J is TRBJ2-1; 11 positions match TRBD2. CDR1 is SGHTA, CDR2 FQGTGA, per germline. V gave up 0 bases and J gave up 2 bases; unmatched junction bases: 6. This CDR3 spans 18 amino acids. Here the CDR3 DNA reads TGTGCCAGCAGCTTAACGCACCTAGCGGGAGGTCCCTACAATGAGCAGTTCTTC. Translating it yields CASSLTHLAGGPYNEQFF. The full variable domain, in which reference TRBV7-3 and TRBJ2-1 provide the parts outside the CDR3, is GAGVSQTPSNKVTEKGKYVELRCDPISGHTALYWYRQSLGQGPEFLIYFQGTGAADDSGLPNDRFFAVRPEGSVSTLKIQRTERGDSAVYLCASSLTHLAGGPYNEQFFGPGTRLTVL.

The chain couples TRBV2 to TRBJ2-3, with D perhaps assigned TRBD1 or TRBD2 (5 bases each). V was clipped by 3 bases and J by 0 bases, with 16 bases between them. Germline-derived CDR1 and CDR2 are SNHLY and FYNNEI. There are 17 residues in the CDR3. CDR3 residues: CASSEGVGSVSTDTQYF. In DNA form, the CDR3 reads TGTGCCAGCAGTGAGGGGGTGGGGAGCGTTAGCACAGATACGCAGTATTTT.

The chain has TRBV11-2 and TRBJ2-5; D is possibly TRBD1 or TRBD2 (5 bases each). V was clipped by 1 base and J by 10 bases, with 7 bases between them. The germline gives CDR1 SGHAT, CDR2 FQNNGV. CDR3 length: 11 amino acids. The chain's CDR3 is CASSLGGDQYF. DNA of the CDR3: TGTGCCAGCAGCTTAGGAGGGGACCAGTACTTC. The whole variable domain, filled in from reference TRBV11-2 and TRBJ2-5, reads EAGVAQSPRYKIIEKRQSVAFWCNPISGHATLYWYQQILGQGPKLLIQFQNNGVVDDSQLPKDRFSAERLKGVDSTLKIQPAKLEDSAVYLCASSLGGDQYFGPGTRLLVL.

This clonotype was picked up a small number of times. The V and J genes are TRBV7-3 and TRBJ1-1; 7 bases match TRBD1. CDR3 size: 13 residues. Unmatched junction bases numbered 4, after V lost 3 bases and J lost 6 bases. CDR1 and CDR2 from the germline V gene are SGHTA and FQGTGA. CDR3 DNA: TGTGCCAGCAGCTTCGGGACAGAGGCTGAAGCTTTCTTT. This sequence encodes CASSFGTEAEAFF.

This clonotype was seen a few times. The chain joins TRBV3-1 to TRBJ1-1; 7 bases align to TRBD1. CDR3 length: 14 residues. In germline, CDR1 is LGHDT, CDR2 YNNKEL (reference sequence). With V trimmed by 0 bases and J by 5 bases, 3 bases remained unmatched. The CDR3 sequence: CASSQDRGFTEAFF. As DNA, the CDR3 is TGTGCCAGCAGCCAAGACAGGGGGTTTACTGAAGCTTTCTTT. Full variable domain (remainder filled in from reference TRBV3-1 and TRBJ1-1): DTAVSQTPKYLVTQMGNDKSIKCEQNLGHDTMYWYKQDSKKFLKIMFSYNNKELIINETVPNRFSPKSPDKAHLNLHINSLELGDSAVYFCASSQDRGFTEAFFGQGTRLTVV.

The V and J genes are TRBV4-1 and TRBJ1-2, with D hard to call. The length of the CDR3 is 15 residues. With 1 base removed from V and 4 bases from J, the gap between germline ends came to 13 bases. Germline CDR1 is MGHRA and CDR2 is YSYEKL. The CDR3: CASSQGFTGSYGYTF. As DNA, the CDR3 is TGCGCCAGCAGCCAAGGGTTTACGGGTTCCTATGGCTACACCTTC.

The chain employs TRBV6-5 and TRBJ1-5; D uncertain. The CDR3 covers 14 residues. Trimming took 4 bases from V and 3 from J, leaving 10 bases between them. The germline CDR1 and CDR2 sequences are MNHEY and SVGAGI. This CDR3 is CASSSSEINQPQHF. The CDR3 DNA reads TGTGCCAGCAGTTCCTCGGAAATCAATCAGCCCCAGCATTTT.